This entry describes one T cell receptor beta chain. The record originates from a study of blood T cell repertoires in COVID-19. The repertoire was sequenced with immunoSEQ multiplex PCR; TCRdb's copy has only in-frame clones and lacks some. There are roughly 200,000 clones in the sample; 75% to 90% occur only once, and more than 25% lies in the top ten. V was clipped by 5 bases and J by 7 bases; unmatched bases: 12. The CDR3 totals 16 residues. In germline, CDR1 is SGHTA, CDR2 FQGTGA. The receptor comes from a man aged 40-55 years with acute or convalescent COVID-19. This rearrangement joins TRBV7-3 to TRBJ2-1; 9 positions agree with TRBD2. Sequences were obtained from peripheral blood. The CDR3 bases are TGTGCCAGCAGCCCATCTCACGGACTAGCGATGAATGAGCAGTTCTTC. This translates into CASSPSHGLAMNEQFF.